This T cell receptor (beta chain) was sequenced in a study of PD-1 blockade in classical Hodgkin lymphoma. Findings and caveats of the study: Prior to therapy, complete responders displayed diversity much like that of newly diagnosed patients. Relative to healthy donors, newly diagnosed patients reportedly had lower baseline TCR diversity, which was reported as lower still in relapsed/refractory patients.

The CDR3 contains 16 residues. Per germline, CDR1 SGHDN and CDR2 FVKESK. With V trimmed by 4 bases and J by 5 bases, 7 bases remained unmatched. Sequencing used immunoSEQ multiplex PCR; TCRdb keeps in-frame clones, though not all of them. The sample has roughly 35,000 clones; 85% to 90% are singletons. Relapses following autologous stem cell transplantation were seen in all patients, with brentuximab vedotin exposure varying. Relapsed/refractory classical Hodgkin lymphoma patients had complete, partial or progressive responses. Worth noting for this clone: Its antigen is not known.

The sample here was peripheral blood mononuclear cells (PBMCs), taken before the second cycle of nivolumab. This TCR came from a human donor with classical Hodgkin lymphoma. The gene calls are TRBV14 and TRBJ1-6, with 8 bases identical to TRBD1. CDR3 nucleotides: TGTGCCAGCAGCCCCCTGGACAGGGCCCATAATTCACCCCTCCACTTT. Residues: CASSPLDRAHNSPLHF.